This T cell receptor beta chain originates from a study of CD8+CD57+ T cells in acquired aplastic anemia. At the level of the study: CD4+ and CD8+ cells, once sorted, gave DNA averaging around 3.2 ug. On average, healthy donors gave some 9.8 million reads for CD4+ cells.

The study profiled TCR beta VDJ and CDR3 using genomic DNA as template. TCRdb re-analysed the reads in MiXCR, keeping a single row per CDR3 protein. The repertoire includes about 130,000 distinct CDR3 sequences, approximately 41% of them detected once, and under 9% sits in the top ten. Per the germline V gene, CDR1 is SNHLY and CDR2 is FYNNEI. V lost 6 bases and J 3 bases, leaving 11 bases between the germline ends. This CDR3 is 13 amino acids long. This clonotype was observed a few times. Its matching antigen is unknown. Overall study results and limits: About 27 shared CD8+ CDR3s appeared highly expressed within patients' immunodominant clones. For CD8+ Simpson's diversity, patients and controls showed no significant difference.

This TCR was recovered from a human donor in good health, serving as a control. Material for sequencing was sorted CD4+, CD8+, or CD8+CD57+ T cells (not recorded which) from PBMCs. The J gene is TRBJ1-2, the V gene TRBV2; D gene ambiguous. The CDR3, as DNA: TGTGCCAGCAGCGGGCGCTCTGACTATGGCTACACCTTC. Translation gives CASSGRSDYGYTF.